The present entry profiles one T cell receptor beta chain with its context. Its cognate antigen is unknown. TCRdb keeps only in-frame clones here, not all; method: immunoSEQ multiplex PCR. The sample has some 110,000 clones, around 87% seen once. The J segment lost 4 bases and the V segment lost 3 bases, leaving 6 bases of the junction unmatched. CDR1 and CDR2 (germline): MGHDK, SYGVNS. The CDR3 is 15 amino acids. The data belong to a study of cytomegalovirus exposure and HLA in healthy donors. Study summary: The 120 or so validation repertoires, a later analysis reported, used the same platform as the approximately 700 first-cohort repertoires.

Study-level findings and limits: Cytomegalovirus association was assigned to under 200 TCR beta chains. A few CMV-associated chains proved CMV antigen-specific in vitro. Rarity marked most TCR sequences, yet some public TCRs occurred in many donors.

Material: PBMCs. The rearrangement links TRBV25-1 to TRBJ2-1; TRBD2 matches at 7 bases. The receptor was isolated from a woman in her late teens or twenties in good health and CMV-seropositive. CDR3 nucleotides: TGTGCCAGCAGTGATGGGGGAGGGTGGTACAATGAGCAGTTCTTC. Its protein is CASSDGGGWYNEQFF.